A single sample gave rise to the 13 T cell receptor beta chains below, sequenced in a study of cytomegalovirus exposure and HLA in healthy donors. The primer mix had 60 Vbeta and 13 Jbeta primers. Sequencing was performed with immunoSEQ multiplex PCR; in TCRdb, only in-frame clones are kept and a portion is missing. The sample has approximately 110,000 clones, under 85% seen once. Sample: PBMCs. Every receptor here comes from a woman in her thirties or forties in good health and CMV-seropositive.

Only one count was recorded for this clone. The chain recombines TRBV5-1 with TRBJ2-2; TRBD2 matches 11 bases. Trimming removed 4 bases from V and 5 bases from J; junction bases left unmatched: 4. This CDR3 spans 15 amino acids. Germline V gene data show CDR1 as SGHRS and CDR2 as YFSETQ. The CDR3 sequence is CASSRLAGKTGELFF. CDR3 DNA sequence: TGCGCCAGCAGCCGACTAGCGGGAAAGACCGGGGAGCTGTTTTTT.

The V call is TRBV27, the J call TRBJ1-5; D perhaps matches TRBD1 (5 bases). Germline assignment: CDR1 MNHEY and CDR2 SMNVEV (reference sequence). The CDR3 has 17 residues. Trimming removed 5 bases from V and 0 bases from J, with 17 bases in between. DNA of the CDR3: TGTGCCAGCAGTATGCGGGGTGGGGGAATTAGCAATCAGCCCCAGCATTTT. Protein: CASSMRGGGISNQPQHF.

This chain connects TRBV7-2 to TRBJ1-2, with D unresolved. This CDR3 is built from 12 residues. Germline CDR1 is SGHTA and CDR2 is FQGNSA. V was cut by 1 base and J by 8 bases, with 8 bases left in between. CDR3 sequence (DNA): TGTGCCAGCAGCTTAGTCGGGTCAGGCTACACCTTC. Its protein product is CASSLVGSGYTF.

This chain connects TRBV11-2 to TRBJ1-1, with D possibly matching TRBD1 (6 bases). The CDR3 loop spans 15 amino acids. Trimming removed 3 bases at V and 0 bases at J, with 11 bases between. The germline V gene has CDR1 SGHAT and CDR2 FQNNGV. DNA of the CDR3: TGTGCCAGCAGCTTCTCTGACAGGCTGAACACTGAAGCTTTCTTT. Translating gives CASSFSDRLNTEAFF.

The genes are TRBV10-1 and TRBJ2-3; a possible D gene is TRBD1 (6 bases). The length of the CDR3 is 14 residues. With 3 bases removed from V and 2 bases from J, the gap between germline ends came to 9 bases. Germline CDR1 WNHNN, CDR2 SYGVQD (reference sequence). The CDR3 region has the DNA TGCGCCAGCAGTGATGACAGGATCACAGATACGCAGTATTTT. It translates to CASSDDRITDTQYF.

This CDR3 reads CASSPTAYEQYF. The CDR3 DNA follows: TGCGCCAGCAGCCCGACAGCCTACGAGCAGTACTTC. V usage is TRBV10-2 and J usage is TRBJ2-5, with D possibly matching TRBD1 (5 bases). The DNA end favors TRBJ2-7, so the J call may be wrong. Germline V gene data show CDR1 as WSHSY and CDR2 as SAAADI. This CDR3 is built from 12 residues.

V gene TRBV5-4 combines with J gene TRBJ2-1; 10 nucleotides line up with TRBD2. V was pared by 0 bases and J by 7 bases, with 1 base of the junction left unmatched. Germline V gives CDR1 SGHNT, CDR2 YYREEE (reference sequence). The CDR3 runs to 14 residues. The CDR3 spells CASSLASGSNEQFF. The DNA of the CDR3 is TGTGCCAGCAGCTTGGCTAGCGGGAGTAATGAGCAGTTCTTC.

This chain connects TRBV30 to TRBJ2-6; D is possibly TRBD1 (5 bases). Germline CDR1 GTSNPN, CDR2 SVGIG (reference sequence). This CDR3 is built from 16 residues. V lost 2 bases and J lost 4, with 15 bases in between. The CDR3 DNA is TGTGCCTGGAGTATTCCCAGGGTCTCCGGGGCCAACGTCCTGACTTTC. Protein sequence: CAWSIPRVSGANVLTF.

The rearrangement links TRBV20-1 to TRBJ1-1; D is unresolved. The CDR3 has 11 amino acids. The germline gives CDR1 DFQATT, CDR2 SNEGSKA (reference sequence). Between the trimmed V and J ends, which lost 1 base and 6 bases, there was a span of 6 bases. The CDR3 reads CSARVSAEAFF. CDR3 sequence (DNA): TGCAGTGCTAGAGTGAGCGCTGAAGCTTTCTTT.

The chain combines TRBV7-2 with TRBJ2-1; D gene uncertain. Germline CDR1 SGHTA, CDR2 FQGNSA. The V and J ends lost 1 base and 8 bases respectively, with 12 bases between them. CDR3 length: 14 residues. The CDR3 nucleotides read TGTGCCAGCAGCTTAGACCTCCCTACCCATGAGCAGTTCTTC. Translated: CASSLDLPTHEQFF. Combining the CDR3 with reference TRBV7-2 and TRBJ2-1 gives the whole variable domain GAGVSQSPSNKVTEKGKDVELRCDPISGHTALYWYRQSLGQGLEFLIYFQGNSAPDKSGLPSDRFSAERTGGSVSTLTIQRTQQEDSAVYLCASSLDLPTHEQFFGPGTRLTVL.

J is TRBJ1-2 and V is TRBV28, with TRBD1 as a possible D gene (5 bases). The CDR3 spans 13 residues. Deletions cut 6 bases from V and 8 bases from J, with 16 bases between. Per the germline V gene, CDR1 is MDHEN and CDR2 is SYDVKM. Here the CDR3 DNA reads TGTGCCAGCAGACCCGGAGGGGCGCAAGGCTACACCTTC. Translation: CASRPGGAQGYTF.

This clone appeared once. The rearrangement links TRBV29-1 to TRBJ1-2, with 8 bases matching TRBD1. CDR1 is SQVTM, CDR2 ANQGSEA, per germline. After removal of 7 bases from V and 3 bases from J, the junction contained 4 bases not matched to a gene. The CDR3 loop spans 12 amino acids. CDR3 protein: CSGTGGDYGYTF. CDR3 nucleotides: TGCAGCGGAACAGGGGGAGACTATGGCTACACCTTC.

The J gene is TRBJ2-1, the V gene TRBV11-2, with 12 bases lining up with TRBD1. V was clipped by 0 bases and J by 5 bases; unmatched bases: 14. The CDR3 totals 20 residues. Germline CDR1 SGHAT, CDR2 FQNNGV. CDR3 DNA sequence: TGTGCCAGCAGCTTAGATCGCCGGGACAGGGGGCTTACGCTCAACAATGAGCAGTTCTTC. Protein: CASSLDRRDRGLTLNNEQFF.